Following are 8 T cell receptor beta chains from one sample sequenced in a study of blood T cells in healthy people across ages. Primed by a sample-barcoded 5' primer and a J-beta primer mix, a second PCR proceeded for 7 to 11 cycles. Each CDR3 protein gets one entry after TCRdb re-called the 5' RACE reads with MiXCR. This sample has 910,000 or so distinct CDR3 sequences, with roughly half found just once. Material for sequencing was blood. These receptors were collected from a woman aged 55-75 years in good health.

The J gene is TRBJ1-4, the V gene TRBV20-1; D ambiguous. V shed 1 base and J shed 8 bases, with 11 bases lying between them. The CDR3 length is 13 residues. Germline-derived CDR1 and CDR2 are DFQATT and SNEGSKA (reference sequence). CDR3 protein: CSARGGRWEKLFF. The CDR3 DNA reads TGCAGTGCTAGAGGAGGGAGGTGGGAAAAACTGTTTTTT.

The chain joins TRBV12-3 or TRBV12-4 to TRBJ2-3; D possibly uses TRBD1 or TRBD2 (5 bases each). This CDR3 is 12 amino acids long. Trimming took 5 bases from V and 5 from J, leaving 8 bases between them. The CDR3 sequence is CASSRDGDTQYF. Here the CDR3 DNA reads TGTGCCAGCAGTCGGGACGGAGATACGCAGTATTTT.

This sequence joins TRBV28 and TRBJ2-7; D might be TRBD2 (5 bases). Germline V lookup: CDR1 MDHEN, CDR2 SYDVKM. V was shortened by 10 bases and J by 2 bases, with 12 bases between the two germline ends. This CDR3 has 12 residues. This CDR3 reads CATGGSAYEQYF. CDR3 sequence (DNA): TGTGCCACCGGAGGCTCGGCCTACGAGCAGTACTTC.

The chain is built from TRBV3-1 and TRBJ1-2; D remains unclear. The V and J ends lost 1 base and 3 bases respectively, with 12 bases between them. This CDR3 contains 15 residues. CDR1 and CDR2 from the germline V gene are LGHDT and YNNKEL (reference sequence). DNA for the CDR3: TGTGCCAGCAGCCAAGGAAGTCTAAAGGACTATGGCTACACCTTC. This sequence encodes CASSQGSLKDYGYTF.

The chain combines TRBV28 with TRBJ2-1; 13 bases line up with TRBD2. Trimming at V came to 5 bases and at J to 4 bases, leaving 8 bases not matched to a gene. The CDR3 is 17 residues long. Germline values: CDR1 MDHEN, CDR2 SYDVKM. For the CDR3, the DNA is TGTGCCAGCAGTCCCGGACTAGCGGGAGTTCCTTACAATGAGCAGTTCTTC. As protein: CASSPGLAGVPYNEQFF.

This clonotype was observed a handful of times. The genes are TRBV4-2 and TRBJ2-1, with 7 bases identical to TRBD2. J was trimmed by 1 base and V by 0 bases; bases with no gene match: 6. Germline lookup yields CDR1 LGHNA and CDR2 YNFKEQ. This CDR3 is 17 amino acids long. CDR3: CASSQDLGGRSYNEQFF. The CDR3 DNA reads TGTGCCAGCAGCCAAGATCTGGGAGGGAGGTCCTACAATGAGCAGTTCTTC.

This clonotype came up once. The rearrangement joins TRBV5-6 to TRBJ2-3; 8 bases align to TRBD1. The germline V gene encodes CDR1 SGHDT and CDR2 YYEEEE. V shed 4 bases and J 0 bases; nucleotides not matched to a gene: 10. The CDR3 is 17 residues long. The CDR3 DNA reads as TGTGCCAGCAGCCTATACAACAGGGGGACTAGCACAGATACGCAGTATTTT. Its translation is CASSLYNRGTSTDTQYF.

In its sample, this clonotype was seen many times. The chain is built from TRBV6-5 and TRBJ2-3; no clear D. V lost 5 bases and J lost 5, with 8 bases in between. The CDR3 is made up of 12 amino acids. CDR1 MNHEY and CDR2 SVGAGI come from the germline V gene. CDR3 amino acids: CASSGLGDTQYF. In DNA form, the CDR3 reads TGTGCCAGCAGTGGTCTCGGAGATACGCAGTATTTT.